This section outlines one TCR beta chain sequence together with its context. CDR3 length equals 14 residues. These data come from a study of PD-L1 blockade in urothelial cancer. The repertoire was sequenced with immunoSEQ multiplex PCR; TCRdb's copy has only in-frame clones and lacks some. The profile covers 70,000 to 95,000 clones, with roughly 84% appearing a single time and roughly 2% taken by the ten largest. This sample's time point: pretreatment peripheral blood. The clonotype was recovered from a man in his fifties or sixties with urothelial cancer. Sequencing was performed on PBMCs, taken around atezolizumab (anti-PD-L1) treatment. This rearrangement joins TRBV21-1 to TRBJ1-5. TRBV21-1 is annotated as a pseudogene. CDR3 DNA: TGTGCCAGCAGTCTGAGGGCCTTTAATCAGCCCCAGCATTTT. Translated: CASSLRAFNQPQHF.